The 2 T cell receptor beta chains below come from one sample, sequenced in a study of blood T cell repertoires in COVID-19. The assay was immunoSEQ multiplex PCR, and TCRdb's table has in-frame clones only and misses some. The table records roughly 290,000 clones, around 85% of them present only once. The sequencing input was PBMCs or T cells enriched from blood (not recorded which). All receptors come from a woman in her twenties or thirties who had recovered from COVID-19.

The J gene is TRBJ1-4, the V gene TRBV5-1; D is unclear. There are 12 residues in the CDR3. V shed 10 bases and J shed 3 bases, with 10 bases lying between them. From germline, CDR1 is SGHRS and CDR2 YFSETQ. CDR3 region: CASGIANEKLFF. In nucleotides, the CDR3 is TGCGCCTCCGGGATTGCTAATGAAAAACTGTTTTTT.

The V call is TRBV6-5, the J call TRBJ2-1; 8 nucleotides align to TRBD2. The CDR3 sequence is 15 residues long. The germline gives CDR1 MNHEY, CDR2 SVGAGI. The trim removed 7 bases at V and 7 bases at J, leaving 12 bases unmatched. CDR3 sequence: CASTVGTRGRNEQFF. The CDR3 bases are TGTGCCAGCACCGTCGGGACTAGGGGTCGAAATGAGCAGTTCTTC.